This T cell receptor (beta chain) was sequenced in a study of blood T cells in healthy people across ages (dated by TCRdb to 2015 to 2017). Regarding the study in general: In model experiments, template switching captured about one uniquely barcoded TCR beta cDNA molecule for every two T cells. Using deep sequencing normalized with unique cDNA molecular identifiers, the study measured how TCR beta repertoire diversity changes with age. The donors were split into four age groups: young (average 16 years), middle-aged (roughly 40), aged (around 67) and long-lived (under 85). Donors of different ages were randomly distributed across sequencing lanes to avoid experimental bias. For two donors (one aged 18 to 29 and one aged 80 or older), the study analyzed two additional independent replicas of 1 million unique cDNA reads from the same blood draw. Overall study results and their limits: Because donor CMV infection status was unknown, age-related changes in expanded clonotypes were potentially confounded. Conclusive comparison of naive and antigen-experienced compartments was prevented by the profiling of bulk unsorted PBMCs. As age increased, observed TCR beta diversity per million T cells dropped in a roughly linear way, and a significant reduction was already evident by age around 41. A strong correlation was found between observed TCR beta diversity and the percentage of naive T cells measured by flow cytometry. The long-lived group showed more naive CD4+ T cells, fewer expanded clones and increased TCR diversity than the aged group, suggesting age selection. Estimates of total diversity from one million sequenced T cells were regarded as lower bounds and underestimates.

The library was prepared using 5' RACE. Sequencing was performed on an Illumina HiSeq 2500. A second PCR of about 6 to 12 cycles was performed with a sample-barcoded 5' primer and a J-beta primer mix. Each TCR beta cDNA molecule received a unique molecular identifier from a template-switch 5' adaptor carrying 12 random nucleotides. Each sample yielded at least 3 million CDR3-containing paired-end reads. First-strand cDNA was synthesized from all RNA with the Mint cDNA synthesis kit, primed by a TRBC-specific oligonucleotide. After uracil-DNA glycosylase treatment, a first 18-cycle PCR used universal primers M1SS and BC2_uni_R on all cDNA. As for the original processing: For normalization, 1 million high-quality reads were randomly selected from each sample, with every read carrying a distinct molecular identifier. Instead of being binned into consensus sequences, reads that shared molecular identifiers were thrown out. MiTCR, set to a Q25 quality threshold and the strictest error-elimination algorithm, was used for CDR3 identification, clonotype clustering and error correction. A nonparametric unseen species model with Euler transformation was used to estimate lower-bound total TCR beta diversity. Clones were called with MiXCR by TCRdb after fastp trimmed the public reads at Q25, and only in-frame beta chains were retained. Rows are combined by CDR3 protein, so each entry shows the most common genes and DNA. TCRdb's processing, not the authors', yielded these V and J calls. This sample is represented by about 1.8 million distinct CDR3 sequences; around 50% of them were singletons. The ten largest clonotypes hold less than 2.5% of the sample.

This clonotype came up a few times. No antigen is known for it. The DNA is omitted, as the CDR3 cannot be located on it reliably, and the CDR3 follows TCRdb's listing. CDR3 length: 16 amino acids, cysteine to phenylalanine. According to the germline V gene, CDR1 reads SGHTA and CDR2 reads FQGNSA. The 39 donors, aged about 6 to 100 years, were systemically healthy Caucasian individuals from Russia. Each donor gave 8 to 10 milliliters of peripheral blood, drawn into EDTA-treated Vacutainer tubes. PBMCs were isolated by Ficoll-Paque density-gradient centrifugation, with at least 6 million obtained per sample. Trizol reagent was used to extract total RNA from the PBMCs, yielding at least 6 micrograms per sample. Naive CD45RAhigh/CD27high T cell percentages were measured by flow cytometry on a PBMC aliquot from every donor.

The rearrangement combines TRBV7-2 with TRBJ2-7. The sequence was collected from a woman between 40 and 50 years old in good health. Sequencing was carried out using blood. The CDR3 corresponds to CASSFLWRQEPYEQYF.